The 2 T cell receptor beta chains presented below share a single source sample, sequenced in a study of Graves' ophthalmopathy and Graves' hyperthyroidism. Amplified TCR beta CDR3 regions were obtained using RNA transcripts as template. An initial RT-PCR round employing HTBI primers preceded a second-round multiplex PCR. TCRdb used MiXCR to reprocess the multiplex PCR reads, holding one entry per CDR3 protein. The sample contains hundreds of thousands of distinct CDR3 sequences, more than 20% of which appear only once. The specimen sequenced was peripheral blood. These receptors all stem from a woman between 18 and 29 years old with stable Graves' hyperthyroidism.

The chain combines TRBV28 with TRBJ2-7; D is unresolved. Germline V gene lookup returns CDR1 MDHEN and CDR2 SYDVKM. V was cut by 2 bases and J by 7 bases, with 6 bases left in between. The CDR3 loop spans 11 amino acids. As DNA, the CDR3 is TGTGCCAGCAGTTTAGACTCTGAGCAGTACTTC. Translated, it gives CASSLDSEQYF.

This clonotype was observed many times. The gene calls are TRBV5-1 and TRBJ2-7; either TRBD1 or TRBD2 may fit D (5 bases each). Looked up from germline, CDR1 is SGHRS and CDR2 is YFSETQ. The ends were cut back, 0 bases at V and 3 bases at J, with 13 bases in the middle. CDR3 size: 15 residues. For the CDR3, the DNA is TGCGCCAGCAGCTTGGCAGGGACGGCGGTCTACGAGCAGTACTTC. It encodes CASSLAGTAVYEQYF.